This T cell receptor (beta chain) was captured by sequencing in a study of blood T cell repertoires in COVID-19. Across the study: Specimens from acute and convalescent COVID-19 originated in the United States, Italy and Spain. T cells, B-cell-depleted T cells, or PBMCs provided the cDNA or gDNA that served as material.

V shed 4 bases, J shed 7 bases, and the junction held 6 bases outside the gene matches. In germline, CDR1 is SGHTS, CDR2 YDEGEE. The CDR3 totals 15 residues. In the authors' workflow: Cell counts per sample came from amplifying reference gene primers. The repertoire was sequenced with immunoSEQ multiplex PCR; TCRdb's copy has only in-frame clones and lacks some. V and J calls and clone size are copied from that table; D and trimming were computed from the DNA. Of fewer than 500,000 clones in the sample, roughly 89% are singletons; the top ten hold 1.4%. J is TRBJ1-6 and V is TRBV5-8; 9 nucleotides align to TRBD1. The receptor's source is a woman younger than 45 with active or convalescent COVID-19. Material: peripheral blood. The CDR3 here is CASSPGTGLNSPLHF. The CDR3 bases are TGTGCCAGCAGCCCTGGGACAGGGTTAAATTCACCCCTCCACTTT.